This passage covers 3 T cell receptor beta chains from one sample sequenced in a study of blood T cell repertoires in COVID-19. Clones were sequenced by immunoSEQ multiplex PCR, and TCRdb holds only the in-frame ones, with some missing. The repertoire holds 160,000 or so clones, 75% to 85% seen once, with roughly 9.8% in the top ten. Sequencing was carried out using peripheral blood. The receptors stem from a woman in her forties or fifties with acute or convalescent COVID-19.

The chain recombines TRBV27 with TRBJ1-4; no definite D call. In germline, CDR1 is MNHEY, CDR2 SMNVEV (reference sequence). Trimming took 4 bases from V and 1 from J, leaving 4 bases between them. CDR3 length: 13 residues. The chain's CDR3 is CASSSRTNEKLFF. CDR3 nucleotide sequence: TGTGCCAGCAGTTCGAGAACTAATGAAAAACTGTTTTTT.

Written as DNA, the CDR3 is TGTGCCAGCAGCGTAGAGCCAAATCAGCCCCAGCATTTT. Encoded protein: CASSVEPNQPQHF. V and J are TRBV9 and TRBJ1-5; no definite D call. The V end lost 0 bases, the J end lost 4 bases, and 5 bases lay between the germline ends. Germline CDR1 and CDR2: SGDLS and YYNGEE. The CDR3 totals 13 residues.

The J gene is TRBJ2-2, the V gene TRBV4-2, with D perhaps matching TRBD1 (6 bases). The CDR3 is made up of 18 amino acids. Trimming took off 0 bases at V and 1 base at J, with 15 bases between the two ends. Per germline, CDR1 LGHNA and CDR2 YNFKEQ. The DNA of the CDR3 is TGTGCCAGCAGCCAAGACCTCCAGGGGTGGAGGAACACCGGGGAGCTGTTTTTT. Residues: CASSQDLQGWRNTGELFF.